What follows is one T cell receptor (beta chain) and its context. Its antigen is undetermined. This entry belongs to a study of cytomegalovirus exposure and HLA in healthy donors. Study results and limitations: Using the classifier, cytomegalovirus status was reportedly diagnosed with high specificity and sensitivity. Confirmation was obtained in vitro that a few CMV-associated chains are specific for CMV antigens. In the approximately 130 validation repertoires, more than 85% of cluster scores exceeded 0, per a later analysis.

This CDR3 comprises 12 residues. The V gene's germline CDR1 is LNHDA and CDR2 SQIVND (reference sequence). V lost 3 bases and J 6 bases, leaving 8 bases between the germline ends. Some clones are missing from TCRdb's copy, which holds only in-frame ones; the method was immunoSEQ multiplex PCR. The top ten hold 3.5% to 4.5% of the sample, which has some 170,000 clones, 85% to 90% seen once. J is TRBJ2-5 and V is TRBV19; D may be TRBD1 (5 bases). The sample comprised PBMCs. This sequence was found in a man between 18 and 29 years old in good health and CMV-seropositive. The CDR3 nucleotides read TGTGCCAGTAGTATGCAGGGAAAGACCCAGTACTTC. It translates to CASSMQGKTQYF.